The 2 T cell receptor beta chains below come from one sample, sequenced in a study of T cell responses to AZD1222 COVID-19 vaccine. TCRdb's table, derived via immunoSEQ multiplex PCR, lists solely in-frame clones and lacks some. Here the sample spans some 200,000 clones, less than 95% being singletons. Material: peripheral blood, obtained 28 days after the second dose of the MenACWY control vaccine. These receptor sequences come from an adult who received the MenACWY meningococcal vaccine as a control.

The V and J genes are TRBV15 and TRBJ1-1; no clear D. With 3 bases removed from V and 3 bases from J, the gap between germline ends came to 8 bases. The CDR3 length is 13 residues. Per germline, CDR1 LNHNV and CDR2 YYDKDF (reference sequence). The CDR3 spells CATSSQHDTEAFF. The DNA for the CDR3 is TGTGCCACCAGCAGCCAACATGACACTGAAGCTTTCTTT.

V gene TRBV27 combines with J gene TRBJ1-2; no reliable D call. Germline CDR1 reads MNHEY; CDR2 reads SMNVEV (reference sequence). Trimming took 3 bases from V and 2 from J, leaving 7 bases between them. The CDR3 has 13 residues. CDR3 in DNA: TGTGCCAGCAGTTTTCGGTCGAACTATGGCTACACCTTC. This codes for CASSFRSNYGYTF.